The 10 T cell receptor beta chains below were found in one sample sequenced in a study of T cells in Graves' hyperthyroidism and ophthalmopathy. Amplified TCR beta CDR3 regions derived from RNA transcripts. The HTBI primer set drove a first-round RT-PCR of the TCR CDR3. Each CDR3 protein gets one entry after TCRdb re-called the multiplex PCR reads with MiXCR. The sample yields a few hundred thousand distinct CDR3 sequences, 13% seen once. The sample comprised blood. The receptor source for this set is a woman aged 18-29 years with Graves' hyperthyroidism.

This clonotype has at least ten counts. This chain joins TRBV5-1 and TRBJ2-2; D possibly corresponds to TRBD1 (5 bases). This CDR3 contains 14 residues. V dropped 0 bases and J dropped 7 bases, with 10 bases sitting between them. Germline CDR1 reads SGHRS; CDR2 reads YFSETQ. This chain's CDR3 is CASSLAAGRGELFF. In DNA, the CDR3 is TGCGCCAGCAGCTTGGCGGCAGGGCGCGGGGAGCTGTTTTTT.

There are many counts of this clonotype. The genes are TRBV11-2 and TRBJ2-1, with D unclear. Trimming stripped 2 bases from V and 6 bases from J, with 5 bases between. This CDR3 has 12 amino acids. CDR1 and CDR2 (germline): SGHAT, FQNNGV. The CDR3 loop is CASSLTSNEQFF. CDR3 coding DNA: TGTGCCAGCAGCTTAACTTCCAATGAGCAGTTCTTC.

At least ten counts were recorded for this clonotype. J is TRBJ1-1 and V is TRBV12-3 or TRBV12-4, with a weak D call TRBD1 (6 bases). The V and J ends lost 0 bases and 5 bases respectively, with 10 bases between them. The CDR3 is 14 amino acids. The CDR3 nucleotides are TGTGCCAGCAGTTTAGCAGGGGGTGGAACTGAAGCTTTCTTT. This codes for CASSLAGGGTEAFF.

This clonotype was counted many times. The chain joins TRBV19 to TRBJ2-7, with D perhaps assigned TRBD1 or TRBD2 (5 bases each). Trimming pared 5 bases from V and 3 bases from J, leaving 17 bases between. The CDR3 spans 15 residues. The germline V gene has CDR1 LNHDA and CDR2 SQIVND (reference sequence). The chain's CDR3 is CASSVTGRDLYEQYF. The CDR3 nucleotides read TGTGCCAGTAGTGTGACGGGACGGGACCTCTACGAGCAGTACTTC.

This clonotype was observed many times. J is TRBJ1-2 and V is TRBV5-1; D might be TRBD1 (6 bases). V shed 2 bases and J shed 10 bases, with 18 bases lying between them. Germline values: CDR1 SGHRS, CDR2 YFSETQ. The CDR3 length is 14 residues. The CDR3 sequence: CASSFNGQFYVYTF. The CDR3 DNA sequence: TGCGCCAGCAGCTTTAACGGACAGTTTTACGTCTACACCTTC.

This clonotype occurred a few times. The J gene is TRBJ2-7, the V gene TRBV5-6, with TRBD1 matching over 9 bases. The CDR3 spans 17 residues. From germline, CDR1 is SGHDT and CDR2 YYEEEE. With 2 bases clipped from V and 2 bases from J, the junction kept 11 bases outside the gene matches. The CDR3 DNA reads as TGTGCCAGCAGCTTTTGGACAGGGGCCGCCGTACCCTACGAGCAGTACTTC. Protein product: CASSFWTGAAVPYEQYF.

In its sample, this clonotype was seen a few times. J is TRBJ1-1 and V is TRBV5-6; 9 bases fit TRBD1. The CDR3 has 15 amino acids. Germline lookup yields CDR1 SGHDT and CDR2 YYEEEE. The junction had 8 bases not matched to a gene; V was cut back by 4 bases and J by 4 bases. CDR3: CASSPDRGSGTEAFF. The CDR3 DNA reads TGTGCCAGCAGCCCCGACAGGGGGTCGGGCACTGAAGCTTTCTTT.

The chain uses TRBV20-1 and TRBJ1-5; D possibly corresponds to TRBD1 (5 bases). The CDR3 runs 14 residues. Germline CDR1 is DFQATT and CDR2 is SNEGSKA (reference sequence). Trimming left V 3 bases short and J 3 bases short, with 12 bases between. The CDR3 region is CSARGEGNNQPQHF. The CDR3 region has the DNA TGCAGTGCTAGGGGGGAGGGAAACAATCAGCCCCAGCATTTT.

In this sample, this clonotype turned up a few times. CDR3 residues: CASSQIQSPLHF. The CDR3 nucleotides are TGTGCCAGCAGCCAAATTCAGTCACCCCTCCACTTT. V gene TRBV7-2 combines with J gene TRBJ1-6; D unclear. The length of the CDR3 is 12 residues. The V end lost 5 bases, the J end lost 10 bases, and 9 bases lay between the germline ends. Germline V gene data show CDR1 as SGHTA and CDR2 as FQGNSA.

This clonotype came up many times. This chain joins TRBV7-9 and TRBJ2-7; no definite D call. With 4 bases removed from V and 5 bases from J, the gap between germline ends came to 9 bases. In germline, CDR1 is SEHNR, CDR2 FQNEAQ (reference sequence). The CDR3 covers 12 residues. The CDR3 DNA follows: TGTGCCAGCAGCTCCAGTGCTGACGAGCAGTACTTC. It specifies CASSSSADEQYF.